A single sample gave rise to the 7 T cell receptor beta chains below, sequenced in a study of blood T cell repertoires in COVID-19. Assay: immunoSEQ multiplex PCR; the TCRdb copy retains only in-frame clones and omits some. The sample includes some 240,000 clones, about three quarters of them seen just once. The sequenced material came from peripheral blood. The origin of the receptors is a woman in her sixties or seventies with acute or convalescent COVID-19.

The chain recombines TRBV6-5 with TRBJ2-3, with D possibly matching TRBD1 (5 bases). Germline loops: CDR1 MNHEY, CDR2 SVGAGI. This CDR3 comprises 14 residues. V dropped 0 bases and J dropped 2 bases, with 6 bases sitting between them. CDR3 nucleotide sequence: TGTGCCAGCAGTTACTCAGGGGTCACAGATACGCAGTATTTT. Protein: CASSYSGVTDTQYF.

This chain links TRBV19 with TRBJ1-2; D is possibly TRBD1 (6 bases). Germline CDR1 and CDR2: LNHDA and SQIVND (reference sequence). The CDR3 has 14 amino acids. V was pared by 2 bases and J by 4 bases, with 11 bases between. The CDR3 loop is CASSIRTGSYGYTF. In DNA form, the CDR3 reads TGTGCCAGTAGTATACGAACAGGGAGCTATGGCTACACCTTC.

This chain connects TRBV7-2 to TRBJ2-5; no firm D call. This CDR3 is built from 13 residues. The V end was cut by 3 bases, the J end by 5 bases, with 10 bases between. CDR1 is SGHTA and CDR2 is FQGNSA in the germline V gene. The chain's CDR3 is CASSFGWRETQYF. In nucleotides, the CDR3 is TGTGCCAGCAGCTTCGGATGGCGGGAGACCCAGTACTTC.

The chain uses TRBV21-1 and TRBJ2-1; TRBD2 reflects the table's D call only, with no check against the DNA. TRBV21-1 constitutes a pseudogene. The CDR3 runs 23 residues. Written as DNA, the CDR3 is TGTGCCAGCAGCAGACGGGAGCCTCCCCGGACTAGCGGGGGGAAAAGCTCCTACAATGAGCAGTTCTTC. It is translated as CASSRREPPRTSGGKSSYNEQFF.

The J gene is TRBJ2-5, the V gene TRBV28; TRBD1 agrees at 7 bases. After removal of 3 bases from V and 0 bases from J, the junction contained 1 base not matched to a gene. CDR1 is MDHEN, CDR2 SYDVKM, per germline. The length of the CDR3 is 14 residues. CDR3 region: CASSLGQHQETQYF. CDR3 coding DNA: TGTGCCAGCAGTTTGGGACAGCACCAAGAGACCCAGTACTTC.

The gene calls are TRBV7-8 and TRBJ1-6; 10 nucleotides agree with TRBD1. This CDR3 is built from 16 residues. The J segment lost 7 bases and the V segment lost 5 bases, leaving 8 bases of the junction unmatched. Germline values: CDR1 SGHVS, CDR2 FQNEAQ. Written as DNA, the CDR3 is TGTGCCAGCAGCAAACGGACAGGGGGGATAAATTCACCCCTCCACTTT. Translating it yields CASSKRTGGINSPLHF.

This sequence joins TRBV24-1 and TRBJ2-3, with 7 nucleotides matching TRBD2. CDR1 is KGHDR, CDR2 SFDVKD, per germline. The V gene end was trimmed by 5 bases and the J gene end by 5 bases; junction bases not matched to a gene: 9. The CDR3 contains 15 residues. CDR3 nucleotides: TGTGCCACCAGTGGCGGGGGAGGGCGGCAAGATACGCAGTATTTT. It specifies CATSGGGGRQDTQYF.